This T cell receptor beta chain appears in the sequencing data of a study of beta chain features in type 1 diabetes. Study observations and caveats: VDJ junctions from type 1 diabetes patients carried fewer insertions and larger deletions.

It was via CD45RO/CCR7/CD25/CD127/CD95/CD27 that CD4+ naive, central memory, regulatory and stem cell-like memory cells were sorted. Purities in excess of 95% were seen in all sorted populations. This clone has only a few counts. Antigen specificity is unknown. The V gene's germline CDR1 is MNHNY and CDR2 SVGAGI (reference sequence). Trimming stripped 4 bases from V and 3 bases from J, with 12 bases between. The CDR3 is 15 amino acids. All of the isolated RNA was reverse transcribed, so expressed TCRB transcripts were sequenced. Measured with immunoSEQ multiplex PCR; TCRdb has only the in-frame clones, and not every one. Among 620,000 or so clones, around 15% were seen once, and the ten largest hold roughly 0.098%.

This receptor was identified in a man between 18 and 29 years old in good health. Sequenced: naive CD4+ T cells from blood. The V call is TRBV6-6, the J call TRBJ2-2; TRBD2 might be the D (6 bases). CDR3 sequence: CASSFRGEHTGELFF. The CDR3 DNA follows: TGTGCCAGCAGTTTTCGCGGGGAGCACACCGGGGAGCTGTTTTTT.